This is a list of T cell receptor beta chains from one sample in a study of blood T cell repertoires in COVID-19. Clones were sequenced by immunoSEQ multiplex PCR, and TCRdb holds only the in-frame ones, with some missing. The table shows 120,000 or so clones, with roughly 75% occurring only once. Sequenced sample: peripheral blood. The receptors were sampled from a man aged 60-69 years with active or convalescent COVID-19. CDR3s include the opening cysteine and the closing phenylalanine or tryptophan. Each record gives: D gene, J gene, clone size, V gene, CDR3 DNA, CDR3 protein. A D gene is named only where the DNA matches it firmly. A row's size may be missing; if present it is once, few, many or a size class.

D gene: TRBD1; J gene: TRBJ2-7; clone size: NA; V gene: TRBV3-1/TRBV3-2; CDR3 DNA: TGTGCCAGCAGCCTACAGGGGTCCTACGAGCAGTACTTC; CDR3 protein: CASSLQGSYEQYF
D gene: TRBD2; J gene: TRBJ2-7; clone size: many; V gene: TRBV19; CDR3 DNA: TGTGCCAGTAGTTCCGGACTAGCTGCCAACTCCTACGAGCAGTACTTC; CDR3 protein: CASSSGLAANSYEQYF
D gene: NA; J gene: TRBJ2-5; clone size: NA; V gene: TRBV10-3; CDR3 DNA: TGTGCCATCAGTGAGTCGGCTAGCCAACAAGAGACCCAGTACTTC; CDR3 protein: CAISESASQQETQYF
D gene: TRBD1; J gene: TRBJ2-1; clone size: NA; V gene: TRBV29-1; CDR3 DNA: TGCAGCGTTGGGCAGGGGGACACCAATGAGCAGTTCTTC; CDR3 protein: CSVGQGDTNEQFF
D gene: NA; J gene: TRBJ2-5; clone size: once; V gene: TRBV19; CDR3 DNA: TGTGCCAGTAGTGGGGGGAGACAAGAGACCCAGTACTTC; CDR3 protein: CASSGGRQETQYF
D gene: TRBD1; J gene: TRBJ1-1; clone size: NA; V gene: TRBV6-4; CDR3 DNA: TGTGCCAGCGGGCGGGACAGGGGGTCTGAAGCTTTCTTT; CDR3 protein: CASGRDRGSEAFF
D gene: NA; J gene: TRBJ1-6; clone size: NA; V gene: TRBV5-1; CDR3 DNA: TGCGCCAGCAGCTTGGTGGCAGATTCACCCCTCCACTTT; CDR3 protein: CASSLVADSPLHF
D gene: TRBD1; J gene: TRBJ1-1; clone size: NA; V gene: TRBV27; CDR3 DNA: TGTGCCAGCCTCTCACAGGGGGCCACTGAAGCTTTCTTT; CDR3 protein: CASLSQGATEAFF
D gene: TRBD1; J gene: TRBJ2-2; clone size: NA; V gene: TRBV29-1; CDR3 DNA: TGCAGCGTTGAAGATTGGGACAGGGGGCGTAGAACCGGGGAGCTGTTTTTT; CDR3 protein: CSVEDWDRGRRTGELFF
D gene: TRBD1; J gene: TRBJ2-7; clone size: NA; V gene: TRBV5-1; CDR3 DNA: TGCGCCAGCAGCTTCCGGACAGGGGCGTACGAGCAGTACTTC; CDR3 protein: CASSFRTGAYEQYF
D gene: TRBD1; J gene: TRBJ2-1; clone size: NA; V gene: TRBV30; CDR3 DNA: TGTGCCTGGAGTGTACAGGGGTTTGGTATTCTTGAGCAGTTCTTC; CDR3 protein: CAWSVQGFGILEQFF
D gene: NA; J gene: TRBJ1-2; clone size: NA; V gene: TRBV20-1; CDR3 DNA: TGCAGTTCGACAGCTAACTATGGCTACACCTTC; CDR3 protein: CSSTANYGYTF
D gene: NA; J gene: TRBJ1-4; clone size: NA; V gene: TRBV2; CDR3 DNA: TGTGCCAGCAGTGGGGATGCGGAGGGGCATAAAGAAAAACTGTTTTTT; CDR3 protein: CASSGDAEGHKEKLFF
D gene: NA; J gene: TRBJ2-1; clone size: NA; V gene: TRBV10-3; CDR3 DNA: TGTGCCTCACGCTCCCGGGAGAGCTCCTACAATGAGCAGTTCTTC; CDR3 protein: CASRSRESSYNEQFF
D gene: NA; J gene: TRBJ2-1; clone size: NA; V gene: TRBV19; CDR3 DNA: TGTGCCAGTAGCCCGAGACTAGTTAGCAATGAGCAGTTCTTC; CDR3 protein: CASSPRLVSNEQFF
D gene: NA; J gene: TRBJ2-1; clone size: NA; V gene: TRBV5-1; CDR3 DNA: TGCGCCAGCAGCTCCACAGGGAACTCCTACAATGAGCAGTTCTTC; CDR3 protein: CASSSTGNSYNEQFF
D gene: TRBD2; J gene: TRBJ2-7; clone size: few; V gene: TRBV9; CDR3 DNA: TGTGCCAGCAGCGTAGAAGCGGGAGACGAGCAGTACTTC; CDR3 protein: CASSVEAGDEQYF
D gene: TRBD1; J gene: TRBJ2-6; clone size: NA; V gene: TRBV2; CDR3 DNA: TGTGCCAGCACTGCAGGGGGCGCTGGGGCCAACGTCCTGACTTTC; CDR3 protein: CASTAGGAGANVLTF
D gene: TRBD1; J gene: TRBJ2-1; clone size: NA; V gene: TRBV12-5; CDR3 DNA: TGTGCTAGTGGCTCGACAGGGGATGAGCAGTTCTTC; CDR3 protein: CASGSTGDEQFF
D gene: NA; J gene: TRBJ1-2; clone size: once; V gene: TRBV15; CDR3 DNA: TGTGCCACCAGCAGAGATCGGTCGGCTAACTATGGCTACACCTTC; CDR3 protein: CATSRDRSANYGYTF
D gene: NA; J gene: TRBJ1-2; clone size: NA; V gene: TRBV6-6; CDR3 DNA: TGTGCCAGCAGTTTATTGGCAGACTCTAACTATGGCTACACCTTC; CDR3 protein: CASSLLADSNYGYTF
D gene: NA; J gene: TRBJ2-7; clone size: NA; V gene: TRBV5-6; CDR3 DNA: TGTGCCAGCAGCTTGGGGGCAGGGGCCCACGAGCAGTACTTC; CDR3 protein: CASSLGAGAHEQYF
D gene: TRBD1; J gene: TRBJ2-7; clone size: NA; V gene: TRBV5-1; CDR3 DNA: TGCGCCAGCTGCCTCCTACAGGGGGACGAGCAGTACTTC; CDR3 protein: CASCLLQGDEQYF
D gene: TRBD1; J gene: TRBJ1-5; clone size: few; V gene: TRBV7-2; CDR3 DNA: TGTGCCAGCAGCCTCCGGACAGGGGGAGATCAGCCCCAGCATTTT; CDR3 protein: CASSLRTGGDQPQHF
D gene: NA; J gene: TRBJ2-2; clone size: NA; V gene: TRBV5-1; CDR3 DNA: TGCGCCAGCAGCTTGCGGGCAGGGGTTAACACCGGGGAGCTGTTTTTT; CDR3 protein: CASSLRAGVNTGELFF
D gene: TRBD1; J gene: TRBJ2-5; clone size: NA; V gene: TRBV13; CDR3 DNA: TGTGCCAGCAGCCTAGGGGACAGCCAAGAGACCCAGTACTTC; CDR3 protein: CASSLGDSQETQYF
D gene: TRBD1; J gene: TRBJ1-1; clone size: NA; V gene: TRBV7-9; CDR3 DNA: TGTGCCAGCAGCTCTGGAGGACAGGGGAACACTGAAGCTTTCTTT; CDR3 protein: CASSSGGQGNTEAFF
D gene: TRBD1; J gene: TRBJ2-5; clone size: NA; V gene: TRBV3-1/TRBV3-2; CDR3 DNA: TGTGCCAGCAGCCGTAACAGGGGGCCAGAGACCCAGTACTTC; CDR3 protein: CASSRNRGPETQYF
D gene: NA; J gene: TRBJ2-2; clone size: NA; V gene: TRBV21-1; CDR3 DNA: TGTGCCAGCATTTTGTGCCGGGACAGGGGGACAGTGGGGACCGGGGAGCTGTTTTTT; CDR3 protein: CASILCRDRGTVGTGELFF
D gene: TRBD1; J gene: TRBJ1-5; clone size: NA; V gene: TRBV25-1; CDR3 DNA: TGTGCCAGCAGTGAGGACAGGGTAAATCAGCCCCAGCATTTT; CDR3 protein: CASSEDRVNQPQHF
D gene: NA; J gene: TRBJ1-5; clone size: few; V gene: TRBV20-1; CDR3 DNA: TGCAGTGCTAGTTACAGGAACAATCAGCCCCAGCATTTT; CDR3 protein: CSASYRNNQPQHF
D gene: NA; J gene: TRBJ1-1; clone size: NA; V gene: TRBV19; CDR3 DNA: TGTGCCAGTAGTGAAGATAATACGGTCGGAGCTTTCTTT; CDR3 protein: CASSEDNTVGAFF
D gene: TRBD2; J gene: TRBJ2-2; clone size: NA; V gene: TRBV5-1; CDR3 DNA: TGCGCCAGCAGCAAACGACAGGCGGGGGGCGGGGAGCTGTTTTTT; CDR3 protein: CASSKRQAGGGELFF
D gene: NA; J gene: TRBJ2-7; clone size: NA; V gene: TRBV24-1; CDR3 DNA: TGTGCCACCAGTGATCCCAGGGGTGGCGAGCAGTACTTC; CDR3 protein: CATSDPRGGEQYF
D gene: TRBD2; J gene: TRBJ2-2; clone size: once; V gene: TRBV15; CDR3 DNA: TGTGCCACCAGCAGAAGCTCCGGGACTATTTTCACCGGGGAGCTGTTTTTT; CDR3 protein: CATSRSSGTIFTGELFF
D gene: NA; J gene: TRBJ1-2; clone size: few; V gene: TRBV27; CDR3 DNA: TGTGCCAGCAGTTCAGGGTCCTATGGCTACACCTTC; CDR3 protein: CASSSGSYGYTF
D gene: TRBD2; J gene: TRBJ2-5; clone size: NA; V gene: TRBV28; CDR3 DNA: TGTGCCAGCAGTTTCGGGGGGGGTCCAGGGACCCAGTACTTC; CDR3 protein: CASSFGGGPGTQYF